This is a list of T cell receptor beta chains from one sample in a study of shared clonotypes between healthy human individuals. Sequenced by immunoSEQ multiplex PCR; TCRdb stores in-frame clones only, minus some. The sample consists of about 680,000 clones, 73% of them appearing once. The specimen sequenced was memory CD4+ T cells sorted from blood. The receptor source for this set is a woman aged 25 to 45 in good health. CDR3s include the opening cysteine and the closing phenylalanine or tryptophan.

v_call	j_call	cdr3_aa
TRBV6-5	TRBJ2-5	CASSYSAYSETQYF
TRBV28	TRBJ2-7	CASRPDRARGYEQYF
TRBV4-1	TRBJ2-7	CASSQEVREAGNEQYF
TRBV7-2	TRBJ2-1	CASSTRTSGRYNEQFF
TRBV11-2	TRBJ2-3	CASRWQGADTQYF
TRBV4-2	TRBJ2-3	CASSQEGRSSTDTQYF
TRBV28	TRBJ1-2	CASITSGGEGYGYTF
TRBV11-2	TRBJ2-5	CASSLDRRVETQYF
TRBV7-8	TRBJ1-4	CASSLELGATNEKLFF
TRBV19	TRBJ2-5	CASSIGRRRETQYF
TRBV25-1	TRBJ2-3	CASSAPGQGQTDTQYF
TRBV28	TRBJ2-7	CASTPLGQGPTYEQYF
TRBV5-1	TRBJ2-3	CASSLPPTDTQYF